Listed below are T cell receptor beta chains from one sample, sequenced in a study of monozygotic twins with inflammatory bowel disease. No DNA is given; TCRdb re-called the 5' RACE reads and lists each CDR3 protein once. Recorded for this sample: just over 300,000 distinct CDR3 sequences. Material for sequencing was blood. Receptors were obtained from a human donor with ulcerative colitis or Crohn's disease, or a healthy co-twin of an affected twin (not recorded which). CDR3s include the opening cysteine and the closing phenylalanine or tryptophan.

cdr3_length j_call v_call cdr3_aa
15 TRBJ1-4 TRBV7-8 CASSWNRGLNEKLFF
15 TRBJ1-1 TRBV28 CASSRKGARYTEAFF
14 TRBJ2-3 TRBV6-5 CASSYSRVTDTQYF
16 TRBJ2-1 TRBV5-5 CASSLARQGIYNEQFF
14 TRBJ2-1 TRBV19 CASSIGSSYNEQFF
15 TRBJ1-1 TRBV7-3 CASSLTGQRNTEAFF
16 TRBJ2-1 TRBV13 CASSLVREGSYNEQFF
13 TRBJ2-4 TRBV29-1 CSVEPGQGDIQYF
16 TRBJ2-1 TRBV18 CASSSGLSSSYNEQFF
12 TRBJ2-7 TRBV20-1 CSARPVSYEQYF
14 TRBJ2-1 TRBV6-6 CATRQTISYNEQFF
13 TRBJ2-7 TRBV20-1 CSAQRGTSYEQYF
14 TRBJ2-7 TRBV25-1 CASRKGVNSYEQYF
13 TRBJ1-5 TRBV4-3 CASSQVADQPQHF
14 TRBJ1-6 TRBV7-9 CASRHAPINSPLHF
14 TRBJ1-5 TRBV12-3/TRBV12-4 CASSLRQRDQPQHF
17 TRBJ2-3 TRBV3-1 CASSQGLAGGPRATQYF
14 TRBJ2-7 TRBV28 CASSLILRSYEQYF
18 TRBJ2-7 TRBV28 CASGTEGVPTSTRDEQYF
15 TRBJ2-3 TRBV27 CASSLEPPSTDTQYF
13 TRBJ2-7 TRBV5-1 CASSLFSYYEQYF
14 TRBJ1-1 TRBV7-2 CASSLVLRNTEAFF
12 TRBJ1-4 TRBV3-1 CASSQDREKLFF
15 TRBJ2-5 TRBV12-3/TRBV12-4 CASSLDLQGGETQYF
13 TRBJ2-5 TRBV15 CATSSYSGETQYF
15 TRBJ2-1 TRBV7-9 CASSLEGLYSAEQFF
13 TRBJ1-2 TRBV6-2/TRBV6-3 CASSSGQYYGYTF
11 TRBJ2-7 TRBV2 CASIMTGEQYF
16 TRBJ2-3 TRBV4-3 CASSQDSGRAIDTQYF
15 TRBJ2-6 TRBV20-1 CSGVSNGPGANVLTF
15 TRBJ2-2 TRBV12-3/TRBV12-4 CASSFWDMNTGELFF
15 TRBJ2-4 TRBV20-1 CSARNPDSLKNIQYF
16 TRBJ2-1 TRBV7-8 CASSLGGGASYNEQFF
14 TRBJ2-5 TRBV19 CASSITGSQETQYF
15 TRBJ2-1 TRBV5-5 CATTPRVLGNNEQFF
13 TRBJ2-2 TRBV7-2 CASSRSYTGELFF
16 TRBJ2-2 TRBV19 CASSIDPRGNTGELFF
18 TRBJ2-2 TRBV11-2 CASSLEKTSGANTGELFF
12 TRBJ1-5 TRBV11-2 CASSSENQPQHF
15 TRBJ2-7 TRBV9 CASSPPGPRSYEQYF
14 TRBJ2-5 TRBV7-2 CASSLAAGTETQYF
16 TRBJ2-2 TRBV5-1 CASRLSSAGQSGELFF
11 TRBJ2-7 TRBV20-1 CSAAQGSEQYF
17 TRBJ2-3 TRBV6-1 CASRRTLAGEEVDTQYF
12 TRBJ2-2 TRBV7-3 CASSYGAGELFF
14 TRBJ1-6 TRBV5-1 CASSLEFVGSPLHF
14 TRBJ1-1 TRBV20-1 CSARVGHMNTEAFF
11 TRBJ1-2 TRBV20-1 CSAITGGGYTF